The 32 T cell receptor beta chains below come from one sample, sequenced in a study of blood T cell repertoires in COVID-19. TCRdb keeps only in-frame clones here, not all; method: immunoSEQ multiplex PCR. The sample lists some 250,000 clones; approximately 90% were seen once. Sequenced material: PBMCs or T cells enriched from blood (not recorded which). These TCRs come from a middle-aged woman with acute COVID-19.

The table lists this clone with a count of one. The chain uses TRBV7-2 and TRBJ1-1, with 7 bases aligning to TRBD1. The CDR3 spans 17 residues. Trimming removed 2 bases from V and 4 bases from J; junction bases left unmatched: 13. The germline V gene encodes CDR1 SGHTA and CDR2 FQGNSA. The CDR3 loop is CASSLFPPTGLSTEAFF. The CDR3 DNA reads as TGTGCCAGCAGCTTATTCCCGCCGACAGGGTTGAGCACTGAAGCTTTCTTT.

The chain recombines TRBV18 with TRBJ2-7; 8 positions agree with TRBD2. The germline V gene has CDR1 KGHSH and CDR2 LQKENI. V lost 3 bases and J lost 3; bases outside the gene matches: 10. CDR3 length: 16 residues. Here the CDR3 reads CASSPPRIAGNYEQYF. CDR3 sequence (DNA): TGTGCCAGCTCACCGCCGCGGATAGCGGGGAACTACGAGCAGTACTTC.

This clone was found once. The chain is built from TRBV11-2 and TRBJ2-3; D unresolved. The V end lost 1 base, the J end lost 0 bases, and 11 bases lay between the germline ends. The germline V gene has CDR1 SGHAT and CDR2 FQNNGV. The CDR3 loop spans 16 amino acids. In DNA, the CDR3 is TGTGCCAGCAGCTTAGGGTACTCCTCTAGCACAGATACGCAGTATTTT. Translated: CASSLGYSSSTDTQYF.

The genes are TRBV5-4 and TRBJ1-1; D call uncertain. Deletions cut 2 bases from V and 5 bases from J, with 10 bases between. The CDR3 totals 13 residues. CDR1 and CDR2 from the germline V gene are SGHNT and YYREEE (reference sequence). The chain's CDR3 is CASSLEERTEAFF. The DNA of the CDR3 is TGTGCCAGCAGCTTAGAGGAGCGGACTGAAGCTTTCTTT.

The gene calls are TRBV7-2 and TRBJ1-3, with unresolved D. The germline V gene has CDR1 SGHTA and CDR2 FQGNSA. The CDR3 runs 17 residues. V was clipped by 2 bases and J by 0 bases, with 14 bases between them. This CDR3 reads CASSLKGGSSSGNTIYF. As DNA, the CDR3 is TGTGCCAGCAGCTTAAAAGGCGGCAGCTCCTCTGGAAACACCATATATTTT.

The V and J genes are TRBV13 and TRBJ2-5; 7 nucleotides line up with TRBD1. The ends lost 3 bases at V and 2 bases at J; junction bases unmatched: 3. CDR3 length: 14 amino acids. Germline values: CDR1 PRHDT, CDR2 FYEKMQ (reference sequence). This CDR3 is CASSLQGEQETQYF. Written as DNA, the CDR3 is TGTGCCAGCAGCTTGCAGGGGGAGCAAGAGACCCAGTACTTC.

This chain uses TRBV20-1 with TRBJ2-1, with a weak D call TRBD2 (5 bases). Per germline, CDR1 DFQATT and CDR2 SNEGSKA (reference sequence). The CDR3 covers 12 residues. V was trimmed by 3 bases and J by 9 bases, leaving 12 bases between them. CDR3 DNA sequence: TGCAGTGCTAGTACAACTAGAGGTGAGCAGTTCTTC. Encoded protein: CSASTTRGEQFF.

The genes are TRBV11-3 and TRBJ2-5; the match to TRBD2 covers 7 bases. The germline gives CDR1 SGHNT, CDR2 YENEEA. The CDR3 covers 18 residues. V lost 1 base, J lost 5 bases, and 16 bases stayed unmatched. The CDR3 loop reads CASSLGGWGRGGVETQYF. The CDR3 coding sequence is TGTGCCAGCAGCTTAGGAGGCTGGGGGAGGGGCGGAGTGGAGACCCAGTACTTC. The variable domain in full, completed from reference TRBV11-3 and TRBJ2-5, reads EAGVVQSPRYKIIEKKQPVAFWCNPISGHNTLYWYLQNLGQGPELLIRYENEEAVDDSQLPKDRFSAERLKGVDSTLKIQPAELGDSAVYLCASSLGGWGRGGVETQYFGPGTRLLVL.

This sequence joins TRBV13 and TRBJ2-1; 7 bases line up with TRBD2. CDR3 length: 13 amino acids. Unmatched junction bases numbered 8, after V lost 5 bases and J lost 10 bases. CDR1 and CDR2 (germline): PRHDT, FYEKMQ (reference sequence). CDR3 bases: TGTGCCAGCAGCATAGCGGGCGCAGGGGAGCAGTTCTTC. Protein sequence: CASSIAGAGEQFF.

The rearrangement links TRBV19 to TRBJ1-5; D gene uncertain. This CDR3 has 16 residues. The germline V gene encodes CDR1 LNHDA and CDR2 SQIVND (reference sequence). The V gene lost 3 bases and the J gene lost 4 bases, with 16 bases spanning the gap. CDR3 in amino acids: CASSILLKERNQPQHF. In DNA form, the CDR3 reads TGTGCCAGTAGTATTCTCCTAAAAGAGCGTAATCAGCCCCAGCATTTT. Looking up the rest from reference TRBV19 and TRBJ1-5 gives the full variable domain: DGGITQSPKYLFRKEGQNVTLSCEQNLNHDAMYWYRQDPGQGLRLIYYSQIVNDFQKGDIAEGYSVSREKKESFPLTVTSAQKNPTAFYLCASSILLKERNQPQHFGDGTRLSIL.

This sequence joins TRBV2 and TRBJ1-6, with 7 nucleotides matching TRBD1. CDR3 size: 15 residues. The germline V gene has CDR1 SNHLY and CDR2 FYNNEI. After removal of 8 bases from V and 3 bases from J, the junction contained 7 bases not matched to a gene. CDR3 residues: CASQTGTVYNSPLHF. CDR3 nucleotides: TGTGCCAGCCAGACCGGGACAGTCTATAATTCACCCCTCCACTTT. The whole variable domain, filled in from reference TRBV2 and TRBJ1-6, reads EPEVTQTPSHQVTQMGQEVILRCVPISNHLYFYWYRQILGQKVEFLVSFYNNEISEKSEIFDDQFSVERPDGSNFTLKIRSTKLEDSAMYFCASQTGTVYNSPLHFGNGTRLTVT.

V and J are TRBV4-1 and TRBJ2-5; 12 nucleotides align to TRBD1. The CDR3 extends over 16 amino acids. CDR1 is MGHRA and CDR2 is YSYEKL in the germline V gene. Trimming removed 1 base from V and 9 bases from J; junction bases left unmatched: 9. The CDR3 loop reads CASSQGGTGGEEPQYF. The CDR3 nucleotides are TGCGCCAGCAGCCAAGGGGGGACAGGGGGCGAGGAACCCCAGTACTTC.

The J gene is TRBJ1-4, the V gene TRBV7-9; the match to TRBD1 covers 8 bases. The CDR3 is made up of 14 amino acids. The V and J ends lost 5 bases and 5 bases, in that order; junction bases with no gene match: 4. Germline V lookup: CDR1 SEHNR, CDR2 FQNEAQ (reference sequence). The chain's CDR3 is CASSPWTGNEKLFF. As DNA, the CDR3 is TGTGCCAGCAGCCCGTGGACAGGGAATGAAAAACTGTTTTTT.

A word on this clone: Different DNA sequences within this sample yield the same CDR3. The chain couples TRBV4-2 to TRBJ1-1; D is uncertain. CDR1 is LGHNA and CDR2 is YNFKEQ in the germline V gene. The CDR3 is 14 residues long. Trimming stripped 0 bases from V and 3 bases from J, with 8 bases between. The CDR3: CASSQDRRDTEAFF. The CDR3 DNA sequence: TGTGCCAGCAGCCAAGATAGACGGGACACTGAAGCTTTCTTT.

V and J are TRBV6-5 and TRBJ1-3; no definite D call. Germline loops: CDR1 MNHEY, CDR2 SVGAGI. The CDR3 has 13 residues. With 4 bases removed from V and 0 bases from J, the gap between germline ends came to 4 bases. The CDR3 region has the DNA TGTGCCAGCAGTTCTTACTCTGGAAACACCATATATTTT. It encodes CASSSYSGNTIYF.

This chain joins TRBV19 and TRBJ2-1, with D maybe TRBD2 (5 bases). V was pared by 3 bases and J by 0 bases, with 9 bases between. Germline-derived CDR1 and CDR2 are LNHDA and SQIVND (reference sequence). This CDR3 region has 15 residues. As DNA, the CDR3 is TGTGCCAGTAGTATTGCGACTAACTCCTACAATGAGCAGTTCTTC. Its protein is CASSIATNSYNEQFF. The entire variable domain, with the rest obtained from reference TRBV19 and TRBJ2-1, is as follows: DGGITQSPKYLFRKEGQNVTLSCEQNLNHDAMYWYRQDPGQGLRLIYYSQIVNDFQKGDIAEGYSVSREKKESFPLTVTSAQKNPTAFYLCASSIATNSYNEQFFGPGTRLTVL.

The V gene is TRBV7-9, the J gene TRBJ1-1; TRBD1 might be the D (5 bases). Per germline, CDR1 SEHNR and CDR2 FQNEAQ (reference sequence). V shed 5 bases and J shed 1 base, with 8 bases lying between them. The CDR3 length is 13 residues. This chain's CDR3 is CASSPDTNTEAFF. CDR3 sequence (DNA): TGTGCCAGCAGCCCGGACACGAACACTGAAGCTTTCTTT.

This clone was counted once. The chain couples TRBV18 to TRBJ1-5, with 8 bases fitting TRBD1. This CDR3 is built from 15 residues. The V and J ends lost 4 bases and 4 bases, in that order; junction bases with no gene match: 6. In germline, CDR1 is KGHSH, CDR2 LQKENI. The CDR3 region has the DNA TGTGCCAGCTCACAAACGGACAGGGCAAATCAGCCCCAGCATTTT. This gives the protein CASSQTDRANQPQHF.

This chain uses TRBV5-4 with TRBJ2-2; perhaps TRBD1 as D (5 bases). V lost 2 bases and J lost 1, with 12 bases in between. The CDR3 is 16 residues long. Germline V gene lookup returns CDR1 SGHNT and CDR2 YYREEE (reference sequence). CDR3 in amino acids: CASSLSGQKNTGELFF. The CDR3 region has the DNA TGTGCCAGCAGCTTATCCGGACAAAAGAACACCGGGGAGCTGTTTTTT. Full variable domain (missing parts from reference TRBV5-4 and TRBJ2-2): ETGVTQSPTHLIKTRGQQVTLRCSSQSGHNTVSWYQQALGQGPQFIFQYYREEENGRGNFPPRFSGLQFPNYSSELNVNALELDDSALYLCASSLSGQKNTGELFFGEGSRLTVL.

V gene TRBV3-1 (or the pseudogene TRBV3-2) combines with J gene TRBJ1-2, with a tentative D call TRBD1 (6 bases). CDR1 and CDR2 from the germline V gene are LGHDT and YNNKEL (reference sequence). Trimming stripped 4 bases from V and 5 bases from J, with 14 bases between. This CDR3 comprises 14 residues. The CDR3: CASSPSIQGYGYTF. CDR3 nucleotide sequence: TGTGCCAGCAGCCCTTCCATTCAGGGGTATGGCTACACCTTC.

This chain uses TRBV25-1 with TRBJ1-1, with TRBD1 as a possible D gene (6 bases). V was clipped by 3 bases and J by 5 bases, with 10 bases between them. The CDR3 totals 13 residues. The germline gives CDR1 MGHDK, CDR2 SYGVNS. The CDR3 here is CASSDYRDTEAFF. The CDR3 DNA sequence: TGTGCCAGCAGTGACTACAGGGATACTGAAGCTTTCTTT.

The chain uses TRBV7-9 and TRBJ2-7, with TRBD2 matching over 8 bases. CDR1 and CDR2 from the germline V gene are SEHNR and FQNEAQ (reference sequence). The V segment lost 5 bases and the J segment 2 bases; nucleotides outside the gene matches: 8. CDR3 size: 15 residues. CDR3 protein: CASSPPAGATYEQYF. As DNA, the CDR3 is TGTGCCAGCAGCCCGCCAGCGGGGGCAACCTACGAGCAGTACTTC.

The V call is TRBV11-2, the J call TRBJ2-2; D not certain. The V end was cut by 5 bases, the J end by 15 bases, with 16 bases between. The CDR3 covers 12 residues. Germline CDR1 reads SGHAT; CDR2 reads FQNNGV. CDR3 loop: CASSQPRSVLFF. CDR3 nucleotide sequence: TGTGCCAGCAGCCAACCGAGGAGCGTCTTGTTTTTT. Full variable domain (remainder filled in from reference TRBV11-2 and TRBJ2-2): EAGVAQSPRYKIIEKRQSVAFWCNPISGHATLYWYQQILGQGPKLLIQFQNNGVVDDSQLPKDRFSAERLKGVDSTLKIQPAKLEDSAVYLCASSQPRSVLFFGEGSRLTVL.

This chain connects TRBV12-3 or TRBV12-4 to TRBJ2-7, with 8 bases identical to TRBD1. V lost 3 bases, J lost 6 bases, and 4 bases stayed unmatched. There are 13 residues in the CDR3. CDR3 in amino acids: CASSFGQGTEQYF. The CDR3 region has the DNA TGTGCCAGCAGTTTCGGACAGGGAACCGAGCAGTACTTC.

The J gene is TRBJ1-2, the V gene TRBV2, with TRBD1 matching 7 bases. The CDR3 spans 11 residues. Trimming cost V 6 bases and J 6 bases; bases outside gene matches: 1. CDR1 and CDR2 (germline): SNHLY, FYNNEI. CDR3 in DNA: TGTGCCAGCAGGCAGGGGGATGGCTACACCTTC. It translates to CASRQGDGYTF.

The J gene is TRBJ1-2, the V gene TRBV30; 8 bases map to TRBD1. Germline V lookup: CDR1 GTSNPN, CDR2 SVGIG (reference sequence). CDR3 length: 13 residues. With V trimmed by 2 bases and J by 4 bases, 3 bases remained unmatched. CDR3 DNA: TGTGCCTGGAGTCGGACAGGGACCTATGGCTACACCTTC. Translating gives CAWSRTGTYGYTF.

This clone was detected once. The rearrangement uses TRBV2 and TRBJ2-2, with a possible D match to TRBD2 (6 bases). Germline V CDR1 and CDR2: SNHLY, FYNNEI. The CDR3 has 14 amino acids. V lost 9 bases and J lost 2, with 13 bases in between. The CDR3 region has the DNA TGTGCCAGTCAGCGGAGGGTAAACACCGGGGAGCTGTTTTTT. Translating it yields CASQRRVNTGELFF. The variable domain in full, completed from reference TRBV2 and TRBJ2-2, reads EPEVTQTPSHQVTQMGQEVILRCVPISNHLYFYWYRQILGQKVEFLVSFYNNEISEKSEIFDDQFSVERPDGSNFTLKIRSTKLEDSAMYFCASQRRVNTGELFFGEGSRLTVL.

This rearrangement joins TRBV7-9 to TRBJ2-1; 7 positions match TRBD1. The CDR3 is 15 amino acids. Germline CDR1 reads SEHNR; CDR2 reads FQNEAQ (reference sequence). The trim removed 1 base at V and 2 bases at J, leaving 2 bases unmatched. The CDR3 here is CASSLDGQAYNEQFF. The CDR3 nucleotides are TGTGCCAGCAGCTTAGACGGACAGGCCTACAATGAGCAGTTCTTC.

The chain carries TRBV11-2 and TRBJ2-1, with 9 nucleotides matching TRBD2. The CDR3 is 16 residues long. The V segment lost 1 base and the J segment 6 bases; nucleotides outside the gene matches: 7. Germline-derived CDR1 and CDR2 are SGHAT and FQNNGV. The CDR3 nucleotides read TGTGCCAGCAGCTTAGCGCGGGAGGGTCTGTCCAATGAGCAGTTCTTC. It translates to CASSLAREGLSNEQFF.

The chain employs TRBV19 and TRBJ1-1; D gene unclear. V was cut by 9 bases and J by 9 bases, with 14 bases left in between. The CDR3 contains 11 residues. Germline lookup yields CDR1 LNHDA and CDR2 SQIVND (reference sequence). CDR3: CASLSGQKAFF. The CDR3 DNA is TGTGCCAGCCTCAGTGGGCAAAAAGCTTTCTTT.

CDR3 loop: CASSLGGTQGAPLHF. Here the CDR3 DNA reads TGTGCCAGCAGCTTAGGGGGGACACAAGGGGCACCCCTCCACTTT. The rearrangement joins TRBV7-9 to TRBJ1-6; tentatively, D is TRBD1 (6 bases). The V end lost 1 base, the J end lost 11 bases, and 15 bases lay between the germline ends. CDR1 SEHNR and CDR2 FQNEAQ come from the germline V gene (reference sequence). There are 15 residues in the CDR3.

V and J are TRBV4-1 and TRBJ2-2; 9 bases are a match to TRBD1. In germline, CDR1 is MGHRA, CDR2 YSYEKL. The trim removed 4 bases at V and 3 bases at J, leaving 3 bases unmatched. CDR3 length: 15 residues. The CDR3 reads CASSLTGGDTGELFF. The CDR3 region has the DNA TGCGCCAGCAGCCTGACAGGGGGGGACACCGGGGAGCTGTTTTTT.